Below, one T cell receptor beta chain is given with its context. Germline values: CDR1 SNHLY, CDR2 FYNNEI. The CDR3 loop spans 12 amino acids. The V gene end was trimmed by 6 bases and the J gene end by 11 bases; junction bases not matched to a gene: 8. The sample is drawn from a study of T cell changes during pregnancy in multiple sclerosis. The table came from immunoSEQ multiplex PCR; TCRdb's copy has only in-frame clones and leaves some out. Among 93,000 or so clones listed, more than 85% were seen once. The clonotype originates from a female donor with multiple sclerosis, enrolled in a pregnancy study. The sample here was peripheral blood, taken before pregnancy. V and J are TRBV2 and TRBJ1-1; TRBD1 matches 8 bases. CDR3 bases: TGTGCCAGCAGACAAGACAGGGGCTGGGCTTTCTTT. Its protein is CASRQDRGWAFF.